The entry below describes one T cell receptor beta chain. The antigen remains undetermined. The data are from a study of T cell responses to AZD1222 COVID-19 vaccine. At the level of the study: Combined were second doses at about 4 or about 12 weeks.

Assay: immunoSEQ multiplex PCR; the TCRdb copy retains only in-frame clones and omits some. Counted here are 150,000 or so clones, about nine tenths occurring once; the ten biggest clones make up around 18%. The germline V gene encodes CDR1 SNHLY and CDR2 FYNNEI. The V and J ends lost 8 bases and 5 bases, in that order; junction bases with no gene match: 10. This CDR3 contains 14 residues. Overall study results and limits: Spike-specific TCR breadth and depth were elevated following two AZD1222 doses. Donors skewed white British and female; clonal diversity was possibly underestimated.

The sequencing here drew on peripheral blood, taken on day 0 of AZD1222 vaccination. The rearrangement uses TRBV2 and TRBJ2-7, with 9 bases identical to TRBD1. This clonotype was sampled from an adult in good health. The CDR3 sequence: CASSGTGPQDEQYF. CDR3 nucleotides: TGTGCCAGCTCCGGGACAGGGCCTCAGGACGAGCAGTACTTC.